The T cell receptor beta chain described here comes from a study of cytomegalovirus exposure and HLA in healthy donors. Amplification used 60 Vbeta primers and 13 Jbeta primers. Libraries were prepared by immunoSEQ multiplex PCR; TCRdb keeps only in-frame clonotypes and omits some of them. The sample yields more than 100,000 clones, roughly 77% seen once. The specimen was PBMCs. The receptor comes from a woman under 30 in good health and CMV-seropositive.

Here the CDR3 reads CASSPRTGSYYEQYF. CDR3 sequence (DNA): TGTGCCAGCAGCCCCCGGACAGGGAGTTACTACGAGCAGTACTTC. The chain combines TRBV9 with TRBJ2-7; 8 bases are shared with TRBD1. The junction had 9 bases not matched to a gene; V was cut back by 4 bases and J by 3 bases. Germline V gives CDR1 SGDLS, CDR2 YYNGEE. The CDR3 covers 15 residues.